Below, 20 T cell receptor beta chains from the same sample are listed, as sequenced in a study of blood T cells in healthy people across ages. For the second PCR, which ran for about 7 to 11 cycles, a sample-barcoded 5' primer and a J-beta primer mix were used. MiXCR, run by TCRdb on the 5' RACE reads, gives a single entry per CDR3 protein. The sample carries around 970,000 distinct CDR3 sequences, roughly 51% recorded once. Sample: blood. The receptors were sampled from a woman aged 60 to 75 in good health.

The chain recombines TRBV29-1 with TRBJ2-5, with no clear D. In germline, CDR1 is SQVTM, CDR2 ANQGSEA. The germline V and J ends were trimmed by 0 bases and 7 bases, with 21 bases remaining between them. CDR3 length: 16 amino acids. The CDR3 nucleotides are TGCAGCGTTGAAGAGGCTCGACCTGTACCGGGCGTGACCCAGTACTTC. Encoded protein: CSVEEARPVPGVTQYF.

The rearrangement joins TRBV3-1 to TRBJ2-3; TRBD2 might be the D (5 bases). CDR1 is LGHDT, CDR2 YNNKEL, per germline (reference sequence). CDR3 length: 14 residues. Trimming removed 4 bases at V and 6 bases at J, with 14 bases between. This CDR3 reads CASSRKGASDTQYF. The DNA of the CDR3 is TGTGCCAGCAGCCGAAAGGGAGCGTCCGATACGCAGTATTTT.

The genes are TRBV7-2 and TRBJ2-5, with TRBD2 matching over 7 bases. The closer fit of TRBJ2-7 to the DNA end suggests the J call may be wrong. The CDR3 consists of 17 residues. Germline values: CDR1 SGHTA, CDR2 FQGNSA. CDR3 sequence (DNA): TGTGCCAGCAGCGCTCGACCTAGCGGTCAAAGCGCCTACGAGCAGTACTTC. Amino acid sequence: CASSARPSGQSAYEQYF.

CDR3 region: CASSWHSTGSTDTQYF. The CDR3 bases are TGCGCCAGCAGCTGGCACTCGACAGGTAGCACAGATACGCAGTATTTT. The chain recombines TRBV5-1 with TRBJ2-3; weak D call: TRBD1 (6 bases). The CDR3 spans 16 residues. CDR1 is SGHRS and CDR2 is YFSETQ in the germline V gene. V lost 3 bases to trimming and J lost 0 bases, with 14 bases between them.

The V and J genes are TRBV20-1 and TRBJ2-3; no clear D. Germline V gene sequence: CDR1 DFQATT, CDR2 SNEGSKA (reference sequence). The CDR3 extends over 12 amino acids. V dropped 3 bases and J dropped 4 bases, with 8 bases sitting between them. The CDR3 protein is CSASAASDTQYF. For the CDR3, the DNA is TGCAGTGCTAGCGCGGCCTCAGATACGCAGTATTTT.

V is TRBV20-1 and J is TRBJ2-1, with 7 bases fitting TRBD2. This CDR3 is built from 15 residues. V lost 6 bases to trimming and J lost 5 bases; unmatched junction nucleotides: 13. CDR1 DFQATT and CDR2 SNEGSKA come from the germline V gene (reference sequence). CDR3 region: CSARRVLAVHNEQFF. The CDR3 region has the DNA TGCAGTGCCCGCCGCGTCCTAGCGGTACACAATGAGCAGTTCTTC.

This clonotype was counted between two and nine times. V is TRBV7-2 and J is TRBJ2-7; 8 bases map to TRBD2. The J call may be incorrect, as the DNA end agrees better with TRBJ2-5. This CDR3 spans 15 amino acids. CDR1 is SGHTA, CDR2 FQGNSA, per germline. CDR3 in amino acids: CASSLRAGVGETQYF. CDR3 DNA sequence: TGTGCCAGCAGCTTAAGAGCGGGAGTGGGGGAGACCCAGTACTTC.

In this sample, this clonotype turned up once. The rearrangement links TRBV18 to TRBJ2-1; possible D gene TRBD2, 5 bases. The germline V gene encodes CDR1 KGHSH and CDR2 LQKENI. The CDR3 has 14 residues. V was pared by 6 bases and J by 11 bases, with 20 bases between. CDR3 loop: CASSPPGSLNQQFF. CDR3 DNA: TGTGCCAGCTCCCCCCCGGGAAGTCTGAACCAGCAGTTCTTC.

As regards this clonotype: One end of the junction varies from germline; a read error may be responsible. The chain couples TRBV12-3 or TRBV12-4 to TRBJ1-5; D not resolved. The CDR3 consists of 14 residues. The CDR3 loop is CASRTAGSNQSQHF. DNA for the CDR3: TGTGCCAGTAGAACGGCAGGTAGCAATCAGTCCCAGCATTTT.

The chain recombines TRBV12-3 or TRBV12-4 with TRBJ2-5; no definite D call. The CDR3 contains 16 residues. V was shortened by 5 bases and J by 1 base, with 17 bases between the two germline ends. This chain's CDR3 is CASSAEVGGAQETQYF. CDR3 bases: TGTGCCAGCAGTGCCGAGGTTGGTGGTGCCCAAGAGACCCAGTACTTC.

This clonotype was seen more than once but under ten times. The DNA for the CDR3 is TGTGCCACCAGCAGAGATCTCGCGGGTAGGAACGAGCAGTACTTC. This encodes CATSRDLAGRNEQYF. The V and J genes are TRBV15 and TRBJ2-7; a weak D match, TRBD2 (5 bases). V lost 0 bases and J 5 bases, leaving 14 bases between the germline ends. The CDR3 has 15 residues. Germline V lookup: CDR1 LNHNV, CDR2 YYDKDF (reference sequence).

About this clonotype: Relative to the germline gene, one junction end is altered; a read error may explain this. The CDR3 sequence: CAASDLGASGREETQYF. The CDR3 DNA reads as TGTGCCGCCAGTGATTTGGGGGCTAGCGGGAGGGAAGAGACCCAGTACTTC. This chain joins TRBV24-1 and TRBJ2-5, with TRBD2 identical over 12 bases. In germline, CDR1 is KGHDR, CDR2 SFDVKD. The CDR3 runs 17 residues.

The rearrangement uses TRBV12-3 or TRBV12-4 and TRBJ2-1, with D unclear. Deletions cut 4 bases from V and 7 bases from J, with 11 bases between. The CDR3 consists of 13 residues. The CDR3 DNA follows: TGTGCCAGCAGTTCCTATCATGGAAATGAGCAGTTCTTC. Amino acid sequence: CASSSYHGNEQFF.

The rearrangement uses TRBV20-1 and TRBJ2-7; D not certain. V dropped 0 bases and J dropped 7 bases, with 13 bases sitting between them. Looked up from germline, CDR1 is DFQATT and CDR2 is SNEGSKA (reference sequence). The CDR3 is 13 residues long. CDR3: CSARDGWSYEQYF. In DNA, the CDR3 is TGCAGTGCTAGAGATGGGTGGAGCTATGAGCAGTACTTC.

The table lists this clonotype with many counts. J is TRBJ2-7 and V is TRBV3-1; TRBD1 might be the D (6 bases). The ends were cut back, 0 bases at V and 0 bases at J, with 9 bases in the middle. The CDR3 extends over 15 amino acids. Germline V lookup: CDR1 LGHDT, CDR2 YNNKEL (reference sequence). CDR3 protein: CASSQDVRGSYEQYF. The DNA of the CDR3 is TGTGCCAGCAGCCAAGACGTCAGGGGCTCCTACGAGCAGTACTTC.

The CDR3 loop is CASSSGGGGGYTF. CDR3 nucleotide sequence: TGTGCCAGCAGCTCAGGAGGTGGAGGTGGCTACACCTTC. The chain couples TRBV7-3 to TRBJ1-2; no clear D. Germline lookup yields CDR1 SGHTA and CDR2 FQGTGA. The CDR3 contains 13 residues. With 4 bases removed from V and 7 bases from J, the gap between germline ends came to 13 bases.

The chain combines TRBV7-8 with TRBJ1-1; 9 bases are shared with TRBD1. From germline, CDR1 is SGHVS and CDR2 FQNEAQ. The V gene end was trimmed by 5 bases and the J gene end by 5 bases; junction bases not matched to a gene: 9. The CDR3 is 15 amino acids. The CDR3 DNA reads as TGTGCCAGCAGCCCCTACCGGGACAGGGTGACTGAAGCTTTCTTT. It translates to CASSPYRDRVTEAFF.

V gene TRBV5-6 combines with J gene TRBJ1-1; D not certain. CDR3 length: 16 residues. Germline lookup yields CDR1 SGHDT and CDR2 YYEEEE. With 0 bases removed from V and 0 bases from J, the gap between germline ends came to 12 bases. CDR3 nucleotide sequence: TGTGCCAGCAGCTTGGATAGCCTATTTATGAACACTGAAGCTTTCTTT. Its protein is CASSLDSLFMNTEAFF.

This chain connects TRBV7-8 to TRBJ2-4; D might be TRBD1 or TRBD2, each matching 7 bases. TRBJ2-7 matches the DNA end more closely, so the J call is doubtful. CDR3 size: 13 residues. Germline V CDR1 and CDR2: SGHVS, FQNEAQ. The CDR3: CASRHRGGDEQYF. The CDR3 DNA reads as TGTGCCAGCAGACACAGGGGAGGGGACGAGCAGTACTTC.

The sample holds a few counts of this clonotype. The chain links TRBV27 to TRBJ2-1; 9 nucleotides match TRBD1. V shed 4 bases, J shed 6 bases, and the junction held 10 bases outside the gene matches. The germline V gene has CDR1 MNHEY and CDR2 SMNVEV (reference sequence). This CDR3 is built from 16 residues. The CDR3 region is CASSSHRGRGVNEQFF. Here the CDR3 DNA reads TGTGCCAGCAGTTCCCACAGGGGGCGCGGTGTCAATGAGCAGTTCTTC.